These 3 T cell receptor beta chains originate from one sample sequenced in a study of blood T cell repertoires in COVID-19. The assay was immunoSEQ multiplex PCR, and TCRdb's table has in-frame clones only and misses some. The sample has around 250,000 clones; around 84% are singletons. Sequencing used peripheral blood. The origin of the receptors is an older woman with active or convalescent COVID-19.

This chain uses TRBV11-3 with TRBJ1-1; D is ambiguous. Trimming took 0 bases from V and 4 from J, leaving 9 bases between them. CDR1 and CDR2 (germline): SGHNT, YENEEA. The length of the CDR3 is 14 residues. The DNA of the CDR3 is TGTGCCAGCAGCTTAGATACTACGGGCACTGAAGCTTTCTTT. Translating gives CASSLDTTGTEAFF.

In DNA form, the CDR3 reads TGTGCCAGCAGTTTCCGAGTGGGGCCCGGGTACACTGAAGCTTTCTTT. This encodes CASSFRVGPGYTEAFF. V and J are TRBV6-5 and TRBJ1-1; a weak D match, TRBD1 (5 bases). Deletions cut 4 bases from V and 3 bases from J, with 18 bases between. The CDR3 runs to 16 residues. Germline V CDR1 and CDR2: MNHEY, SVGAGI.

This chain uses TRBV5-1 with TRBJ1-4; tentatively, D is TRBD1 (5 bases). V shed 6 bases and J shed 5 bases, with 17 bases lying between them. The CDR3 loop spans 15 amino acids. The V gene's germline CDR1 is SGHRS and CDR2 YFSETQ. Written as DNA, the CDR3 is TGCGCCAGCAAGCTAGGTGTCAGGGAAAATGAAAAACTGTTTTTT. This gives the protein CASKLGVRENEKLFF.